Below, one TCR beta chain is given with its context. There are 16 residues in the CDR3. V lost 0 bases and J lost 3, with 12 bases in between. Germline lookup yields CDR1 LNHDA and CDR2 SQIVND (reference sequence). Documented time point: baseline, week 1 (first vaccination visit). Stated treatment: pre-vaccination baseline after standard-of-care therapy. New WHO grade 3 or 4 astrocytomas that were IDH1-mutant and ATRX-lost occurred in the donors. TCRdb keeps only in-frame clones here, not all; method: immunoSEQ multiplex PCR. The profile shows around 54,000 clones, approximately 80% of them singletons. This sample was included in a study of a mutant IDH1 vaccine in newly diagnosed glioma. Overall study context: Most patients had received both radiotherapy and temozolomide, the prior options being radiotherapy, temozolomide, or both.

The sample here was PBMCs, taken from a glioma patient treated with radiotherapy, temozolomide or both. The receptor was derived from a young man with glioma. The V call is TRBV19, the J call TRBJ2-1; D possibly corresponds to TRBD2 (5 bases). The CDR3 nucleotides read TGTGCCAGTAGTATAGAGGCTAGCAGGTTCTACAATGAGCAGTTCTTC. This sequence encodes CASSIEASRFYNEQFF.